The sequence of this TCR beta chain was determined in a study of T cells in localized non-small cell lung cancer. The repertoire was sequenced with immunoSEQ multiplex PCR; TCRdb's copy has only in-frame clones and lacks some. This sample has tens of thousands of clones; 84% occur once, and the top ten carry approximately 15%. Trimming at V came to 7 bases and at J to 2 bases, leaving 9 bases not matched to a gene. This CDR3 has 15 amino acids. Germline CDR1 and CDR2: MNHEY and SVGAGI. The source was peripheral blood, collected before any cancer treatment. The origin of this receptor is a female donor at least 60 years old with stage I lung adenocarcinoma. The chain combines TRBV6-5 with TRBJ1-1; 8 bases match TRBD1. Here the CDR3 DNA reads TGTGCCAGCACCGAAACGACAGGGGACAACACTGAAGCTTTCTTT. It is translated as CASTETTGDNTEAFF.